Included here is one T cell receptor (beta chain) sequence, with context. What it binds is not known. The V gene end was trimmed by 7 bases and the J gene end by 0 bases; junction bases not matched to a gene: 12. The CDR3 runs 16 residues. The germline gives CDR1 SQVTM, CDR2 ANQGSEA. This sample stems from a study of T cells in Graves' hyperthyroidism and ophthalmopathy. Study-level findings and limits: Stable hyperthyroidism was told apart from ophthalmopathy by a model built on 13 V-J features.

It was uncontrolled infection, other autoimmune disease, pregnancy or lactation that excluded patients. It was RNA transcripts that yielded the amplified TCR beta CDR3 regions. First-round RT-PCR of the TCR CDR3 relied on the HTBI primer set. MiXCR, applied by TCRdb to the multiplex PCR reads, yields one record per CDR3 protein. The sample carries 480,000 or so distinct CDR3 sequences, over 45% recorded once. The chain links TRBV29-1 to TRBJ1-2, with 9 bases aligning to TRBD1. The clonotype comes from an adult woman with Graves' disease, either hyperthyroidism or ophthalmopathy (not recorded which). Sequencing input: peripheral blood or thyroid tissue (not recorded which). CDR3 DNA: TGCAGCGCTGCCGGGACAGGGACCCCTTCTAACTATGGCTACACCTTC. Protein: CSAAGTGTPSNYGYTF. The complete variable domain, with remaining parts taken from reference TRBV29-1 and TRBJ1-2, reads SAVISQKPSRDICQRGTSLTIQCQVDSQVTMMFWYRQQPGQSLTLIATANQGSEATYESGFVIDKFPISRPNLTFSTLTVSNMSPEDSSIYLCSAAGTGTPSNYGYTFGSGTRLTVV.